Listed here is a single T cell receptor (beta chain). What it binds is unknown. The entry originates in a study of cytomegalovirus exposure and HLA in healthy donors. As for the study in general: Within an early data release were about 85 million unique TCRs drawn from HLA-typed donors. Study-level findings and limits: Later analysis identified several of the most significant clusters that appeared linked to common viral pathogens.

PCR used 60 Vbeta primers and 13 Jbeta primers. TCRdb's copy holds only in-frame clones and misses some; the assay was immunoSEQ multiplex PCR. The sample holds tens of thousands of clones; around four fifths are singletons and the top ten take around 9.1%. Germline-derived CDR1 and CDR2 are SGHDN and FVKESK. The CDR3 covers 15 residues. V gave up 4 bases and J gave up 4 bases, with 16 bases separating them. The chain combines TRBV14 with TRBJ1-1, with D possibly being TRBD1 (6 bases). This clonotype originated in a man aged 25-45 years in good health and CMV-seropositive. The sample was PBMCs. CDR3 loop: CASSLPQGGSTEAFF. The CDR3 region has the DNA TGTGCCAGCAGCCTACCACAGGGAGGGAGCACTGAAGCTTTCTTT.